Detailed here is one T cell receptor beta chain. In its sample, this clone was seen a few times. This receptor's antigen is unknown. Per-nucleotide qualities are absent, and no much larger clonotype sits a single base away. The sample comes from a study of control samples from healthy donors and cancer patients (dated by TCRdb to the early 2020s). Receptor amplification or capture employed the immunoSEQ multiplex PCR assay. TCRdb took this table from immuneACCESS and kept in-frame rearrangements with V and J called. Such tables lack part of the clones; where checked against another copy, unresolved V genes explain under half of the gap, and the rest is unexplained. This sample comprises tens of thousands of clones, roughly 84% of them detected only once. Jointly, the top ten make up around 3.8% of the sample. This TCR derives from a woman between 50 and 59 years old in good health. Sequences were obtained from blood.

The CDR3 reads as follows: CASSYSPGGVDGYTF. The nucleotides read TGTGCCAGCAGTTACTCACCTGGCGGCGTCGATGGCTACACCTTC. The receptor chain draws on TRBV6-6 and TRBJ1-2; the D gene remains uncertain. Trimming costs V 0 bases and J 6 bases, and their ends lie 14 bases apart. Including the terminal cysteine and phenylalanine, the CDR3 comprises 15 residues. Only the CDR3 DNA stays, 45 bases, in frame from base 1. Per the germline V gene (reference sequence), MNHNY is the CDR1 and SVGAGI is the CDR2.